This TCR beta chain came from a study of cytomegalovirus exposure and HLA in healthy donors (dated by TCRdb to about 2017). General notes on the study: An earlier analysis of approximately 600 of the donors reported 250 to 350 Gb of sequence data and some 120 million unique TCR beta sequences from approximately 180 million T cells. Roughly 300 gigabases of sequencing data and around 85 million unique TCR sequences made up an early release that covered about 640 HLA-typed donors. Of the roughly 430 genotyped donors, over 70% fell in the genetic ancestry cluster associated with self-reported Caucasian donors. The aim of the study was to test whether cataloging public T cell receptors could identify signatures of past pathogen exposure. The study profiled the T cell repertoires of 500 to 800 subjects by immunosequencing and related them to cytomegalovirus serostatus. In addition to the first cohort of approximately 650 subjects, a separate validation cohort of approximately 130 different subjects was used. High-throughput TCR immunosequencing, statistical association of individual TCRs with disease status, and machine learning were combined to predict cytomegalovirus infection status. To study patterns of TCR occurrence, a later analysis re-analyzed previously published TCR beta repertoires from 650 to 750 donors and added high-resolution HLA genotyping. The later analysis used no new phenotypic data to find candidate immune exposures, relying instead on TCR beta sequences and their occurrence across donors. In an earlier analysis of 500 to 650 of the donors, high-throughput TCR beta sequencing was used to judge whether each TCR beta V gene segment behaved as functional or pseudogenic. Donor age, sex, ethnicity and CMV serostatus were compiled alongside the repertoire data. A later genetic analysis took genome-wide SNP genotypes for 398 of the 666 donors and used that subset as a discovery cohort. All discovery cohort repertoires had been generated using a single sequencing platform. HLA typing covered class I and class II loci at four-digit resolution. The number of donors typed differed by locus, with roughly 620-630 for A, B, C, DRB1 and DQB1, roughly 550 for DQA1, 600 to 610 for DPA1, and around 450 for DPB1. Because of strong linkage in the cohort, roughly five DR-DQ haplotypes were treated as single units for association and clustering. Among some 400 genotyped donors of the cohort, an average of roughly 230,000 unique TCR beta nucleotide sequences was sequenced per donor, of which 15% to 20% were non-productive.

In total, 600 or so healthy bone marrow donors made up the cohort. All cohort members were sampled while nominally healthy, although unrecorded immune exposures were likely present. The donor tested CMV seronegative, placing the donor among the 350 or so seronegative members of the cohort. Every donor gave a peripheral blood sample, and the peripheral blood mononuclear cells from that sample were used for TCR beta sequencing. Genomic DNA extraction from the blood cell samples was performed with the Qiagen DNeasy Blood Extraction Kit. Details on this clone: No cognate antigen has been identified for it. Base qualities are not at hand, and no much larger clone is one base apart.

Library preparation was by the immunoSEQ multiplex PCR assay. For the multiplex PCR, a mixture combining 60 forward primers for TCR Vbeta segments and 13 reverse primers for TCR Jbeta segments was used. The CDR3 region of rearranged TCR beta genes was amplified from genomic DNA with a multiplex PCR assay. On the Illumina HiSeq System, the amplified TCR beta libraries were sequenced as 87-base-pair reads. On the study's bioinformatics: Across the 500 to 700 repertoires, a later analysis counted roughly 84 million unique TCR beta chains, roughly 11 million of which were shared by at least two donors. Raw reads were error-corrected and collapsed into unique sequences by a nearest-neighbor algorithm in which closely related sequences were merged to remove PCR and sequencing errors. CDR3 sequences were aligned to IMGT reference sequences to assign V, D and J gene segments. Each retained sequence needed at least a six-nucleotide match to both a V gene segment and a J gene segment. Rearrangements were classified as productive when the CDR3 lacked stop codons and remained in frame with V and J, and all other rearrangements were classified as non-productive. Following IMGT convention, CDR3 was defined as the stretch from the second conserved V-encoded cysteine up to the conserved J-encoded phenylalanine. Sequences without an unambiguous match to a single V gene segment were excluded from the earlier analysis of a few hundred of the donors. An earlier analysis of under 750 of the donors called V segments functional above 56.7% productive rearrangements and segregating when the between-donor standard deviation exceeded 5%. A statistical classification framework was built to diagnose cytomegalovirus status from the catalog of TCR beta chain sequences. In a later analysis, TCR nucleotide sequences were compared against IMGT/GENE-DB human TR gene sequences so that V and J genes could be assigned. Using the TCRdist pipeline, a later analysis assigned CDR3 sequences along with most-parsimonious VDJ recombination scenarios. In a later analysis, each TCR beta chain was defined by its CDR3 amino acid sequence together with its V-gene family, and reads lacking a unique V-gene family were excluded. A later analysis removed 500 to 650 highly shared, low-generation-probability nucleotide sequences to deal with suspected cross-contamination and a sequencing artifact. For each public chain, a later analysis derived a clonal expansion index from normalized ranks of inferred template counts within each repertoire. A later analysis computed generation probabilities with a VDJ recombination model fitted to out-of-frame rearrangements, and checked the results against IGoR. Hypergeometric tests were used in a later analysis to score TCR-TCR, TCR-HLA and TCR-CMV co-occurrence, with a repertoire-size bias correction applied to the TCR pairs. In a later analysis, false discovery rates were estimated by permuting HLA or CMV assignments 20 times. In a later analysis, co-occurring TCRs were grouped using DBSCAN, and TCRdist sequence similarity was added for clustering within HLA-allele-positive subsets. For co-occurrence clustering, repertoires with fewer than 30,000 or more than 120,000 public chains were excluded, along with four or five repertoires with anomalous nucleotide sharing. TCRdb holds this immuneACCESS table with in-frame rearrangements only. Some clones are missing; in checked studies, unresolved V genes explain under half, and the rest has no known cause. V and J calls and clone size are copied from that table; D and trimming were computed from the DNA. The sample table contains under 150,000 clones; only one count was recorded for about 85% of them. Around 1.7% of the sample is in the top ten clones.

What the authors observed across the whole study: A later analysis found that TCR association rates varied across HLA loci, with DRB1 alleles showing the most associated TCRs and HLA-C alleles the fewest. According to the authors, the approach could potentially be generalized to other disease states and immunological phenotypes. Because some donors lacked HLA typing at each locus, the association tests relied only on the typed subset. In a later analysis, most CMV-associated TCR beta chains were found to appear HLA-restricted, with HLA associations seemingly driven largely by CMV exposure. In a later genetic analysis, a missense DCLRE1C variant was associated with V-gene and J-gene trimming of TCR beta chains, and the association was replicated in an independent cohort. Linkage disequilibrium might explain the correlated functional status among segregating V segments, but an unknown experimental factor could not be ruled out. In this cohort, only TCR beta chains were sequenced, and detectable features were limited by the absence of alpha or paired-chain data. A further reported finding was that TCR beta sequences accurately predicted the HLA-A and HLA-B alleles for most subjects in the first cohort. A cluster of highly shared sequence variants was judged likely to represent a technical artifact of the sequencing pipeline. Roughly uniform sequencing depth across donors was assumed in presence/absence analyses, although this assumption may not hold. Strong co-occurrence of HLA alleles, especially DR and DQ, made assigning TCR associations to individual alleles difficult. Because counts were too low, about 15 rarely observed V segments, including chromosome 9 orphons, were left out of the earlier analysis of a few hundred of the donors. The classifier was reported to diagnose cytomegalovirus status with high specificity and sensitivity in both the original cohort and the validation cohort. For the cohort, immune exposure information was limited to CMV serostatus. The study listed 150 to 200 TCR beta chains as associated with cytomegalovirus. While some public TCRs were present in many individuals, most TCR sequences turned up only very rarely across donors. A later analysis reported that several top co-occurrence clusters appeared linked to parvovirus B19, influenza, CMV and Epstein-Barr virus. In an earlier analysis of some 540 of the donors, most TCR beta V segments appeared in productive rearrangements about 90% or about 30% of the time, broadly matching IMGT annotations. A later analysis associated approximately 17,000 TCR beta sequences with specific HLA alleles at a false discovery rate of 0.05. In vitro tests confirmed that a few of the cytomegalovirus-associated TCR beta chains recognize cytomegalovirus antigens. According to a later genetic analysis, donors in an Asian-associated ancestry cluster had fewer N-insertions in productive TCRs than the roughly 670-donor mean. In a later analysis, HLA-associated TCR beta chains showed more clonal expansion and lower generation probabilities than non-associated chains that were equally common.

Sequenced input: PBMCs. This TCR derives from a boy between 5 and 17 years old in good health and CMV-seronegative.

Read as DNA, the sequence is TGTGCCAGCAGATGGGGCGGGGGTCAGCCCCAGCATTTT. Its protein is CASRWGGGQPQHF. The chain links TRBV7-2 with TRBJ1-5; the D gene is possibly TRBD1, with 5 bases matching. Including the terminal cysteine and phenylalanine, the CDR3 comprises 13 residues. This entry keeps only the CDR3 DNA: 39 bases, framed from base 1. Trimming takes 6 bases from V and 6 bases from J, and the germline ends sit 12 bases apart. From a lookup of the germline V gene, CDR1 and CDR2 are SGHTA and FQGNSA.